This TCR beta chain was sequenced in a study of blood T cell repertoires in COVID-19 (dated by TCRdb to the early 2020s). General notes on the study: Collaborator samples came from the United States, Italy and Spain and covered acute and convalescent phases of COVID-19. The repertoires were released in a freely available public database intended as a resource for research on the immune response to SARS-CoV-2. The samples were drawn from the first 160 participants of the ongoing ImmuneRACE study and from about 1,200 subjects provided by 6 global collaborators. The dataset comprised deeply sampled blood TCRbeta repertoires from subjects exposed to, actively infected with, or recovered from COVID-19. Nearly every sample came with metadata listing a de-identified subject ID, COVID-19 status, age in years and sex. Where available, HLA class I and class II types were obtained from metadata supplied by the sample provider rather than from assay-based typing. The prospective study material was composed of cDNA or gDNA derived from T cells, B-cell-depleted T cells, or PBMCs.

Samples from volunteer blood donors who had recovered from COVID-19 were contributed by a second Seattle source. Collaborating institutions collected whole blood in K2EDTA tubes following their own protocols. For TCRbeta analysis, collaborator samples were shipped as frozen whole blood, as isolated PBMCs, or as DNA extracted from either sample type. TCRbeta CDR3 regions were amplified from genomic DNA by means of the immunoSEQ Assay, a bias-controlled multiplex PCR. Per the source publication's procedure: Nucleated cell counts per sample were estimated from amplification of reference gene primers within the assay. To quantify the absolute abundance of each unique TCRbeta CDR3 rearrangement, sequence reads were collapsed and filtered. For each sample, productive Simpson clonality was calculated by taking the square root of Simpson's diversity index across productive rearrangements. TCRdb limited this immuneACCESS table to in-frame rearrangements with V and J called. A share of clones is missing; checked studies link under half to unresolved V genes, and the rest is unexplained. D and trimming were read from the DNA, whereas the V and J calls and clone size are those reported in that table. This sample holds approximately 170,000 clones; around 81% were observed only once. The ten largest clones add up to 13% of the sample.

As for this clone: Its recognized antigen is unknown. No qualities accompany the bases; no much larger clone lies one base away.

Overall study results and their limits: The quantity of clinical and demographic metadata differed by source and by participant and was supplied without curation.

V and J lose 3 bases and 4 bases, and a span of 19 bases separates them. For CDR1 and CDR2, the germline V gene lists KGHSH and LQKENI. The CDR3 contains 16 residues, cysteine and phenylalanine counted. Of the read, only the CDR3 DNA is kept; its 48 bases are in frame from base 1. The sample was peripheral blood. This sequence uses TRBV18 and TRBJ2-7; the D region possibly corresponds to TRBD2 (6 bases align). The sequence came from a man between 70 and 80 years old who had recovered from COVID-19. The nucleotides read TGTGCCAGCTCACCCCCGAGTGGAGGGGTCGGATACGAGCAGTACTTC. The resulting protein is CASSPPSGGVGYEQYF.